A single sample is the source of the 20 T cell receptor beta chains below, sequenced in a study of T cells after yellow fever vaccination. From the 5' RACE reads, TCRdb called clonotypes with MiXCR, one entry per CDR3 protein. The sample has around 320,000 distinct CDR3 sequences, around 4.4% seen once; the top ten hold roughly a fifth. Sequenced material: PBMCs, taken 15 days after the yellow fever booster vaccination. These receptor sequences come from a man younger than 35 who received the YFV17D yellow fever vaccine.

This clonotype was observed many times. J is TRBJ2-1 and V is TRBV6-2 or TRBV6-3; D call uncertain. V was clipped by 3 bases and J by 9 bases, with 6 bases between them. The CDR3 totals 11 residues. Germline V gives CDR1 MNHEY, CDR2 SVGEGT. Written as DNA, the CDR3 is TGTGCCAGCAGTTATATGGGTGAGCAGTTCTTC. This codes for CASSYMGEQFF.

The table lists this clonotype with many counts. The chain combines TRBV6-5 with TRBJ1-5; TRBD1 matches 8 bases. Per the germline V gene, CDR1 is MNHEY and CDR2 is SVGAGI. The CDR3 is made up of 14 amino acids. With 2 bases clipped from V and 5 bases from J, the junction kept 2 bases outside the gene matches. The CDR3 DNA is TGTGCCAGCAGTTACGGGACAGGTCATCAGCCCCAGCATTTT. Translation gives CASSYGTGHQPQHF.

This clonotype was recorded at least ten times. V is TRBV7-2 and J is TRBJ2-5; D is ambiguous. The CDR3 loop spans 13 amino acids. The germline V gene has CDR1 SGHTA and CDR2 FQGNSA. Trimming stripped 0 bases from V and 4 bases from J, with 6 bases between. In DNA form, the CDR3 reads TGTGCCAGCAGCTTAGCCGTGGGAGAGACCCAGTACTTC. Protein: CASSLAVGETQYF.

This clonotype showed up many times. The CDR3 here is CASSALAGGNQDTQYF. As DNA, the CDR3 is TGCGCCAGCAGCGCGCTAGCGGGGGGGAATCAAGATACGCAGTATTTT. The V gene is TRBV5-1, the J gene TRBJ2-3, with 12 bases identical to TRBD2. The germline V gene has CDR1 SGHRS and CDR2 YFSETQ. CDR3 length equals 16 residues. Unmatched junction bases numbered 8, after V lost 4 bases and J lost 5 bases.

This clonotype was counted between two and nine times. V gene TRBV15 combines with J gene TRBJ1-6; weak D call: TRBD1 (5 bases). This CDR3 comprises 14 residues. Trimming left V 1 base short and J 8 bases short, with 9 bases between. Germline lookup yields CDR1 LNHNV and CDR2 YYDKDF (reference sequence). For the CDR3, the DNA is TGTGCCACCAGCAGAGGCAGGGCCGATTCACCCCTCCACTTT. It is translated as CATSRGRADSPLHF.

This clonotype has just a few counts. The V call is TRBV6-2 or TRBV6-3, the J call TRBJ2-5; 7 bases line up with TRBD2. The trim removed 2 bases at V and 4 bases at J, leaving 7 bases unmatched. Germline values: CDR1 MNHEY, CDR2 SVGEGT. This CDR3 has 15 amino acids. CDR3 sequence: CASSYNRDYRETQYF. DNA for the CDR3: TGTGCCAGCAGTTACAATCGGGACTACAGAGAGACCCAGTACTTC.

The J gene is TRBJ2-1, the V gene TRBV9; 7 bases are a match to TRBD2. Unmatched junction bases numbered 9, after V lost 0 bases and J lost 6 bases. Germline values: CDR1 SGDLS, CDR2 YYNGEE. CDR3 length equals 16 residues. The CDR3 nucleotides are TGTGCCAGCAGCGTAGGGATGGGGGGGGGAGTCAATGAGCAGTTCTTC. Amino acids: CASSVGMGGGVNEQFF. Looking up the rest from reference TRBV9 and TRBJ2-1 gives the full variable domain: DSGVTQTPKHLITATGQRVTLRCSPRSGDLSVYWYQQSLDQGLQFLIQYYNGEERAKGNILERFSAQQFPDLHSELNLSSLELGDSALYFCASSVGMGGGVNEQFFGPGTRLTVL.

The chain couples TRBV5-1 to TRBJ2-1; 8 bases map to TRBD2. The CDR3 runs 16 residues. From germline, CDR1 is SGHRS and CDR2 YFSETQ. V lost 0 bases to trimming and J lost 3 bases; unmatched junction nucleotides: 5. The CDR3 DNA sequence: TGCGCCAGCAGCTTGGTGTCTAGCGGGCACTACAATGAGCAGTTCTTC. It yields the protein CASSLVSSGHYNEQFF.

In its sample, this clonotype was seen many times. This chain joins TRBV4-2 and TRBJ2-3; the D gene is possibly TRBD1 (5 bases). This CDR3 comprises 15 residues. The germline V and J ends were trimmed by 1 base and 6 bases, with 14 bases remaining between them. CDR1 is LGHNA and CDR2 is YNFKEQ in the germline V gene. For the CDR3, the DNA is TGTGCCAGCAGCCAAGGGCAAGGGGTATACGATACGCAGTATTTT. It translates to CASSQGQGVYDTQYF.

The chain uses TRBV27 and TRBJ2-7, with 12 bases aligning to TRBD2. This CDR3 contains 16 residues. The germline V gene has CDR1 MNHEY and CDR2 SMNVEV (reference sequence). Unmatched junction bases numbered 6, after V lost 4 bases and J lost 2 bases. The CDR3 protein is CASSYKLAGGTYEQYF. CDR3 DNA: TGTGCCAGCAGTTACAAACTAGCGGGGGGAACCTACGAGCAGTACTTC.

This clonotype appeared many times. The V gene is TRBV7-6, the J gene TRBJ1-1; D is undetermined. Germline V gene data show CDR1 as SGHVS and CDR2 as FNYEAQ. Between the trimmed V and J ends, which lost 5 bases and 1 base, there was a span of 8 bases. This CDR3 region has 13 residues. The CDR3 sequence: CASSKWGNTEAFF. The CDR3 nucleotides are TGTGCCAGCAGCAAATGGGGGAACACTGAAGCTTTCTTT.

The chain couples TRBV5-1 to TRBJ2-1; 9 nucleotides match TRBD1. Germline assignment: CDR1 SGHRS and CDR2 YFSETQ. The CDR3 consists of 15 residues. With V trimmed by 3 bases and J by 8 bases, 9 bases remained unmatched. CDR3 bases: TGCGCCAGCAGCTGGGGACAGGGAAGTAACGATGAGCAGTTCTTC. Translation: CASSWGQGSNDEQFF.

The chain carries TRBV9 and TRBJ2-5; no definite D call. The length of the CDR3 is 11 residues. V lost 7 bases and J 5 bases, leaving 9 bases between the germline ends. Germline V gene lookup returns CDR1 SGDLS and CDR2 YYNGEE. CDR3 sequence (DNA): TGTGCCAGCTCTGAGGCTGAGACCCAGTACTTC. Translated: CASSEAETQYF.

The table lists this clonotype with a few counts. The V and J genes are TRBV5-1 and TRBJ1-5; D is undetermined. Germline V gene data show CDR1 as SGHRS and CDR2 as YFSETQ. Between the trimmed V and J ends, which lost 1 base and 0 bases, there was a span of 8 bases. This CDR3 has 15 residues. The CDR3 DNA reads TGCGCCAGCAGCTTGTTAGGGAATAGCAATCAGCCCCAGCATTTT. This codes for CASSLLGNSNQPQHF.

In its sample, this clonotype was seen many times. The rearrangement joins TRBV6-2 or TRBV6-3 to TRBJ2-4; no clear D. V lost 3 bases and J 7 bases, leaving 4 bases between the germline ends. This CDR3 has 11 amino acids. Germline V gene sequence: CDR1 MNHEY, CDR2 SVGEGT. CDR3 residues: CASSYLNIQYF. Here the CDR3 DNA reads TGTGCCAGCAGTTATCTTAACATTCAGTACTTC.

This clonotype appeared a few times. The rearrangement uses TRBV12-3 or TRBV12-4 and TRBJ2-3; no reliable D call. V was pared by 7 bases and J by 1 base, with 15 bases between. CDR3 length equals 15 residues. The CDR3, as DNA: TGTGCCAGCACCCTAGGGCTCCGAGGCACAGATACGCAGTATTTT. It yields the protein CASTLGLRGTDTQYF.

The table lists this clonotype with many counts. The chain links TRBV20-1 to TRBJ1-2; D gene unclear. This CDR3 has 12 residues. CDR1 is DFQATT, CDR2 SNEGSKA, per germline (reference sequence). V was trimmed by 7 bases and J by 4 bases, leaving 13 bases between them. The chain's CDR3 is CSVGLGRYGYTF. In nucleotides, the CDR3 is TGCAGTGTCGGCCTTGGGCGCTATGGCTACACCTTC.

The chain joins TRBV20-1 to TRBJ2-5, with D tentatively TRBD1 or TRBD2 (7 bases each). CDR3 size: 15 residues. Trimming pared 5 bases from V and 3 bases from J, leaving 19 bases between. Germline CDR1 and CDR2: DFQATT and SNEGSKA (reference sequence). CDR3 sequence: CSAFKRGQSKETQYF. The CDR3 bases are TGCAGTGCTTTCAAGCGGGGACAGAGCAAAGAGACCCAGTACTTC.

V usage is TRBV28 and J usage is TRBJ2-7; 7 bases fit TRBD2. V trimming: 5 bases; J trimming: 2 bases; junction bases outside the gene matches: 6. The length of the CDR3 is 14 residues. Germline CDR1 MDHEN, CDR2 SYDVKM. The CDR3: CASSRGGGAYEQYV. The CDR3 nucleotides are TGTGCCAGCAGTCGGGGCGGGGGAGCCTACGAGCAGTACGTC.

This clonotype was observed many times. V and J are TRBV10-3 and TRBJ1-5, with D perhaps matching TRBD1 (5 bases). The V gene's germline CDR1 is ENHRY and CDR2 SYGVKD. The CDR3 covers 13 residues. V was cut by 4 bases and J by 5 bases, with 9 bases left in between. CDR3 DNA: TGTGCCATCAGTGTGGGGGGGGATCAGCCCCAGCATTTT. The encoded protein is CAISVGGDQPQHF.